This entry is about one TCR beta chain. Which antigen it targets is not known. The sample carries other DNA sequences with the same CDR3. The cohort consisted of some 670 healthy bone marrow donors. At the time of sampling, all cohort members were nominally healthy, though unrecorded immune exposures were likely present. The donor was CMV seronegative and belonged to the group of approximately 320 seronegative cohort members. Each donor provided a peripheral blood sample, and peripheral blood mononuclear cells were used for TCR beta sequencing. The Qiagen DNeasy Blood Extraction Kit was used to extract genomic DNA from the blood cell samples. The junction shows trimming of 0 bases on V and 0 bases on J, plus 9 bases between the germline ends. The CDR3 spans 15 residues, from the cysteine through the phenylalanine. This entry keeps only the CDR3 DNA: 45 bases, framed from base 1. CDR1 and CDR2 (MGHRA, YSYEKL) derive from the germline V gene.

This sample is part of a study of cytomegalovirus exposure and HLA in healthy donors (dated by TCRdb to about 2017). At the level of the whole study: In an earlier analysis of roughly 590 of the donors, 276 Gb of sequence data and just under 120 million unique TCR beta sequences from 150 million to 200 million T cells were reported. Of the 300 to 500 genotyped donors, 81% were placed in the genetic ancestry cluster associated with self-reported Caucasian donors. High-throughput TCR immunosequencing, statistical association of individual TCRs with disease status, and machine learning were combined to predict cytomegalovirus infection status. Besides the first cohort of around 700 subjects, a separate validation cohort made up of 120 or so different subjects was used. HLA typing included class I and class II loci at four-digit resolution. A later analysis re-examined previously published TCR beta repertoires from 610 or so donors and added high-resolution HLA genotyping to investigate patterns of TCR occurrence. A handful of DR-DQ haplotypes were handled as single units for association and clustering because linkage in the cohort was strong. Typing coverage differed by locus: A, B, C, DRB1 and DQB1 were typed in about 620-630 donors, DQA1 in about 550, DPA1 in roughly 590, and DPB1 in roughly 470. A later genetic analysis used genome-wide SNP genotypes for about 65% of the roughly 670 donors, treating that subset as a discovery cohort. Across 398 genotyped donors of the cohort, an average of approximately 240,000 unique TCR beta nucleotide sequences per donor were sequenced, and around 19% of those sequences were non-productive. Approximately 310 gigabases of sequencing data and roughly 80 million unique TCR sequences made up an early release that covered about 640 HLA-typed donors. All discovery cohort repertoires had been generated on a single sequencing platform. The study aimed to test whether signatures of past pathogen exposure could be identified by cataloging public T cell receptors. The T cell repertoires of several hundred subjects were profiled by immunosequencing and related to cytomegalovirus serostatus. An earlier analysis of some 500 of the donors used high-throughput TCR beta sequencing to judge whether each TCR beta V gene segment behaved as functional or pseudogenic. Rather than drawing on any new phenotypic data, the later analysis identified candidate immune exposures from TCR beta sequences and the way those sequences occurred across donors. Donor age, sex, ethnicity and CMV serostatus were compiled alongside the repertoire data. Summary of the overall study and its limitations: Across donors, most TCR sequences were observed very rarely, whereas some public TCRs were present in many individuals. The presence/absence analyses assumed that sequencing depth was roughly uniform across donors, and that assumption may not be true. Because counts were too low, about 15 rarely observed V segments, including chromosome 9 orphons, were left out of the earlier analysis of some 600 of the donors. Compared with the roughly 700-donor mean, donors in an Asian-associated ancestry cluster had fewer N-insertions in productive TCRs, according to a later genetic analysis. Linkage disequilibrium might explain the correlated functional status among segregating V segments, but an unknown experimental factor could not be ruled out. This cohort had only TCR beta chains sequenced, and the lack of alpha or paired-chain data limited which features could be detected. Some IMGT-functional V segments, including TRBV6-2 and TRBV6-3, could not be told apart with the 87-base-pair reads, so those segments were excluded. In a later analysis, several top co-occurrence clusters were reported to appear linked to parvovirus B19, influenza, CMV and Epstein-Barr virus. Assigning TCR associations to individual alleles was difficult when HLA alleles, especially DR and DQ, strongly co-occurred. A further reported finding was that TCR beta sequences accurately predicted the HLA-A and HLA-B alleles for most subjects in the first cohort. Most CMV-associated TCR beta chains appeared to be HLA-restricted in a later analysis, and the HLA associations seemed to be driven largely by CMV exposure. Specific HLA alleles were associated with 15,000 to 20,000 TCR beta sequences at a false discovery rate of 0.05 in a later analysis. Because HLA typing was unavailable for some donors at each locus, only the typed subset was used in association tests. Three of the identified cytomegalovirus-associated TCR beta chains were confirmed in vitro to be specific for cytomegalovirus antigens. Immune exposure information for the cohort was limited to CMV serostatus. In a later analysis, HLA-associated TCR beta chains were found to be more clonally expanded and to have lower generation probabilities than equally common non-associated chains. A cluster of highly shared sequence variants was judged likely to represent a technical artifact of the sequencing pipeline. An earlier analysis of approximately 530 of the donors showed that most TCR beta V segments appeared in productive rearrangements either about 87% or about 30% of the time, which broadly matched IMGT annotations. The authors suggested that the approach could potentially be extended to other disease states and immunological phenotypes. In a later genetic analysis, a missense DCLRE1C variant was associated with V-gene and J-gene trimming of TCR beta chains, and the association was replicated in an independent cohort. The study gave a list of some 150 TCR beta chains associated with cytomegalovirus. The classifier was reported to diagnose cytomegalovirus status with high specificity and sensitivity in both the original and validation cohorts. A later analysis found that TCR association rates varied across HLA loci, with DRB1 alleles showing the most associated TCRs and HLA-C alleles the fewest.

Library preparation was by the immunoSEQ multiplex PCR assay. The multiplex PCR relied on a mix of 60 forward primers for TCR Vbeta segments and 13 reverse primers for TCR Jbeta segments. A multiplex PCR assay on genomic DNA amplified the CDR3 region of rearranged TCR beta genes. Amplified TCR beta libraries were sequenced as 87-base-pair reads on the Illumina HiSeq System. The published analysis was carried out like this. In a later analysis, 70 million to 95 million unique TCR beta chains were counted across the roughly 610 repertoires, and roughly 10 million of these chains were shared by at least two donors. A nearest-neighbor algorithm error-corrected the raw reads and collapsed the reads into unique sequences, merging closely related sequences to remove PCR and sequencing errors. Alignment of CDR3 sequences to IMGT reference sequences was used to assign V, D and J gene segments. For a sequence to be retained, a match of at least six nucleotides to both a V gene segment and a J gene segment was required. Rearrangements were called productive when the CDR3 lacked stop codons and stayed in frame with V and J; all others were non-productive. Following IMGT convention, CDR3 was defined as the stretch from the second conserved V-encoded cysteine to the conserved J-encoded phenylalanine. The earlier analysis of 550 to 650 of the donors excluded any sequence lacking an unambiguous match to a single V gene segment. An earlier analysis of 587 of the donors called V segments functional above 56.7% productive rearrangements and segregating when the between-donor standard deviation exceeded 5%. A statistical classification framework was built to diagnose cytomegalovirus status from the catalog of TCR beta chain sequences. In a later analysis, V and J genes were assigned by comparing TCR nucleotide sequences against IMGT/GENE-DB human TR gene sequences. Using the TCRdist pipeline, a later analysis assigned CDR3 sequences along with most-parsimonious VDJ recombination scenarios. A later analysis defined each TCR beta chain by its CDR3 amino acid sequence plus V-gene family, and excluded reads lacking a unique V-gene family. A later analysis removed 592 highly shared, low-generation-probability nucleotide sequences to deal with suspected cross-contamination and a sequencing artifact. A later analysis calculated a clonal expansion index for each public chain from normalized within-repertoire ranks of inferred template counts. Generation probabilities in a later analysis came from a VDJ recombination model fitted to out-of-frame rearrangements, and those results were checked against IGoR. A later analysis scored TCR-TCR, TCR-HLA and TCR-CMV co-occurrence with hypergeometric tests, applying a repertoire-size bias correction to TCR pairs. To estimate false discovery rates, a later analysis permuted the HLA or CMV assignments 20 times. A later analysis grouped co-occurring TCRs with DBSCAN, adding TCRdist sequence similarity when clustering within HLA-allele-positive subsets. For co-occurrence clustering, repertoires with fewer than 30,000 or more than 120,000 public chains were excluded, along with 4 to 6 repertoires with anomalous nucleotide sharing. The immuneACCESS repertoire file appears here via TCRdb, limited to in-frame rearrangements. These files lack a portion of the clones; in checked studies, under half of the deficit traces to unresolved V genes, and the cause of the others is not known. For V, J and clone size, that table is used; D and trimming come from the DNA. The sample table gives about 67,000 clones. The ten biggest clones cover about 15% of the sample.

The receptor was isolated from a boy aged 5 to 17 in good health and CMV-seronegative. Recombination joined TRBV4-1 with TRBJ2-7; the D gene is possibly TRBD1, with 6 bases matching. The sample comprised PBMCs. The CDR3 region: CASSQDRGASYEQYF. The nucleotide sequence is TGCGCCAGCAGCCAAGACAGGGGCGCCTCCTACGAGCAGTACTTC.